This T cell receptor (beta chain) was retrieved from a study of cytomegalovirus exposure and HLA in healthy donors. The overall study: The study placed approximately 78% of its approximately 360 genotyped donors in the Caucasian-associated ancestry cluster.

Between the trimmed V and J ends, which lost 0 bases and 3 bases, there was a span of 11 bases. There are 15 residues in the CDR3. The germline V gene encodes CDR1 LGHNA and CDR2 YSLEER. Comments on this clone: Its antigen is currently unknown.

The donors (healthy individuals) were bone marrow donors. Broader study findings: Cytomegalovirus-associated status was assigned to about 160 TCR beta chains. When the data were analyzed later, several of the most significant clusters appeared to be linked to common viral pathogens.

With 60 Vbeta and 13 Jbeta primers, the PCR was carried out. The table came from immunoSEQ multiplex PCR; TCRdb's copy has only in-frame clones and leaves some out. Seen here are roughly 110,000 clones, 65% to 85% observed once, and the top ten hold less than 2.5%. The sequencing input was PBMCs. The receptor comes from a man younger than 35 in good health and CMV-seronegative. This sequence joins TRBV4-3 and TRBJ1-2; D not certain. CDR3 protein: CASSQDPSRDYGYTF. The CDR3 DNA reads as TGCGCCAGCAGCCAAGATCCCTCACGGGACTATGGCTACACCTTC.